This TCR beta chain was recorded in a study of T cell repertoires in ileal Crohn's disease. Sequencing was performed with immunoSEQ multiplex PCR; in TCRdb, only in-frame clones are kept and a portion is missing. The sample has 9,000 to 13,000 clones, 70% to 90% seen once. The CDR3 loop spans 14 amino acids. Germline-derived CDR1 and CDR2 are LNHNV and YYDKDF (reference sequence). V was pared by 2 bases and J by 5 bases, with 12 bases between. This sample's time point: neoterminal ileum biopsy at postoperative endoscopy, about 6 months after surgery. The V gene is TRBV15, the J gene TRBJ2-5; perhaps TRBD2 as D (5 bases). The TCR was taken from an adult with Crohn's disease. Input material: ileal tissue. The DNA for the CDR3 is TGTGCCACCAGCAGACCTGGACTTTTGGAGACCCAGTACTTC. Protein product: CATSRPGLLETQYF.